This record concerns one T cell receptor (beta chain) sequence. This record comes from a study of blood T cell repertoires in COVID-19. Sequencing was performed with immunoSEQ multiplex PCR; in TCRdb, only in-frame clones are kept and a portion is missing. This sample has a few hundred thousand clones; nearly 90% occur once, and the top ten carry less than 9.5%. Germline V gene data show CDR1 as MGHRA and CDR2 as YSYEKL. The CDR3 covers 14 residues. V was clipped by 5 bases and J by 8 bases, with 16 bases between them. The sequenced sample consisted of PBMCs or T cells enriched from blood (not recorded which). This clonotype originated in a woman younger than 45 who had recovered from COVID-19. The V gene is TRBV4-1, the J gene TRBJ2-1; D not resolved. The CDR3: CASSFLPIVDEQFF. CDR3 DNA sequence: TGCGCCAGCAGCTTCTTACCCATAGTTGATGAGCAGTTCTTC.